The TCR beta chain described here comes from a study of cytomegalovirus exposure and HLA in healthy donors. Overall study context: In an early release, HLA-typed donors contributed 77 million or so unique TCR sequences. Findings and limits, study-wide: Presence/absence analyses took donor sequencing depth as roughly uniform. In an earlier analysis, in around 590 donors, most V segments appeared productive either ~90% or ~30% of the time.

The CDR3 is 12 amino acids. Germline V CDR1 and CDR2: MNHNY, SVGAGI (reference sequence). Trimming left V 2 bases short and J 5 bases short, with 6 bases between. Turning to this clone: Its specificity is unknown.

The PCR contained 60 Vbeta and 13 Jbeta primers. This table comes from immunoSEQ multiplex PCR, and its TCRdb copy is limited to in-frame clones, with some not included. The table includes some 160,000 clones, approximately 80% detected once. The donors (healthy individuals) were bone marrow donors. The clonotype comes from a woman aged 18-30 years in good health and CMV-seronegative. Sequences were obtained from PBMCs. The chain joins TRBV6-6 to TRBJ1-2; D not resolved. For the CDR3, the DNA is TGTGCCAGCAGTTACGGGGAGTATGGCTACACCTTC. It specifies CASSYGEYGYTF.